The 10 T cell receptor beta chains below come from one sample, sequenced in a study of Graves' ophthalmopathy and Graves' hyperthyroidism. RNA transcripts served as template for amplifying TCR beta CDR3 sequences. Second-round multiplex PCR came after first-round RT-PCR with HTBI primers. One entry per CDR3 protein, called by TCRdb with MiXCR from the multiplex PCR reads. The repertoire consists of 680,000 or so distinct CDR3 sequences, with 22% occurring once and the leading ten covering more than 5.5%. The source material was peripheral blood. These receptors were obtained from a woman younger than 35 with stable Graves' hyperthyroidism. Some clones in this sample may be carry-over from other donors' samples.

The chain uses TRBV7-9 and TRBJ2-4; TRBD1 matches 9 bases. V lost 5 bases and J lost 4; bases outside the gene matches: 9. Germline values: CDR1 SEHNR, CDR2 FQNEAQ (reference sequence). CDR3 size: 16 residues. The DNA for the CDR3 is TGTGCCAGCAGCCCCCAGGGACAGGGATCAAAAAACATTCAGTACTTC. Its protein product is CASSPQGQGSKNIQYF.

This clonotype has only one observation. This rearrangement joins TRBV5-1 to TRBJ1-3, with a possible D match to TRBD1 (5 bases). The CDR3 totals 14 residues. Germline CDR1 reads SGHRS; CDR2 reads YFSETQ. Trimming took off 1 base at V and 8 bases at J, with 13 bases between the two ends. In DNA form, the CDR3 reads TGCGCCAGCAGCTTGACTCGTAAAGGGGACACCATATATTTT. Translating gives CASSLTRKGDTIYF. Full variable domain (rest looked up from reference TRBV5-1 and TRBJ1-3): KAGVTQTPRYLIKTRGQQVTLSCSPISGHRSVSWYQQTPGQGLQFLFEYFSETQRNKGNFPGRFSGRQFSNSRSEMNVSTLELGDSALYLCASSLTRKGDTIYFGEGSWLTVV.

This chain links TRBV5-5 with TRBJ1-5; 9 nucleotides agree with TRBD1. The CDR3 has 15 amino acids. V trimming: 5 bases; J trimming: 2 bases; junction bases outside the gene matches: 5. Germline V gene data show CDR1 as SGHKS and CDR2 as YYEKEE (reference sequence). The CDR3 sequence is CASRPGDRGNQPQHF. The CDR3 nucleotides are TGTGCCAGCAGACCCGGGGACAGGGGCAATCAGCCCCAGCATTTT. The whole variable domain, remainder taken from reference TRBV5-5 and TRBJ1-5, is DAGVTQSPTHLIKTRGQQVTLRCSPISGHKSVSWYQQVLGQGPQFIFQYYEKEERGRGNFPDRFSARQFPNYSSELNVNALLLGDSALYLCASRPGDRGNQPQHFGDGTRLSIL.

The genes are TRBV7-2 and TRBJ1-2; tentatively, D is TRBD1 (6 bases). V gave up 4 bases and J gave up 6 bases, with 12 bases separating them. Germline values: CDR1 SGHTA, CDR2 FQGNSA. This CDR3 comprises 13 residues. The CDR3 DNA follows: TGTGCCAGCAGCTACGACAGGATGGATGGCTACACCTTC. Its protein product is CASSYDRMDGYTF.

This chain connects TRBV30 to TRBJ1-2; the D gene is possibly TRBD1 (6 bases). The V gene lost 4 bases and the J gene lost 8 bases, with 20 bases spanning the gap. Germline V CDR1 and CDR2: GTSNPN, SVGIG (reference sequence). The CDR3 has 14 amino acids. CDR3 residues: CAWTGTPNLGGYTF. CDR3 coding DNA: TGTGCCTGGACTGGGACACCAAATCTTGGGGGCTACACCTTC.

This clonotype was recorded a few times. The CDR3 nucleotides read TGTGCCAGCAGTAATCTTAGCGGGGGAGAGACCCAGTACTTC. Protein: CASSNLSGGETQYF. V gene TRBV2 combines with J gene TRBJ2-5; 9 bases map to TRBD2. V was clipped by 5 bases and J by 4 bases; unmatched bases: 5. The germline V gene has CDR1 SNHLY and CDR2 FYNNEI. The CDR3 runs to 14 residues.

This clonotype was seen at least ten times. The rearrangement uses TRBV6-1 and TRBJ2-2, with D possibly being TRBD2 (6 bases). The CDR3 covers 13 residues. Germline V gene sequence: CDR1 MNHNS, CDR2 SASEGT. With 4 bases removed from V and 6 bases from J, the gap between germline ends came to 9 bases. The CDR3 DNA follows: TGTGCCAGCAGTGTGGGGGGTGCCGGGGAGCTGTTTTTT. This codes for CASSVGGAGELFF.

This clonotype was counted many times. V and J are TRBV6-5 and TRBJ2-7; D uncertain. V shed 4 bases and J shed 0 bases, with 16 bases lying between them. The CDR3 spans 16 residues. Germline-derived CDR1 and CDR2 are MNHEY and SVGAGI. DNA of the CDR3: TGTGCCAGCAGTTCCCCAAGGACCGGTAGCTCCTACGAGCAGTACTTC. Amino acid sequence: CASSSPRTGSSYEQYF.

About this clonotype: One junction end disagrees with the germline gene, perhaps due to a read error. The J gene is TRBJ2-5, the V gene TRBV24-1; TRBD1 matches at 8 bases. The CDR3 is 16 amino acids. Germline V gene data show CDR1 as KGHDR and CDR2 as SFDVKD. The CDR3 spells CAASDPTGGAVETQYF. The CDR3 DNA sequence: TGTGCCGCCAGTGATCCCACAGGGGGTGCAGTGGAGACCCAGTACTTC.

This clonotype was seen at least ten times. The chain recombines TRBV6-5 with TRBJ2-5; 7 nucleotides line up with TRBD1. This CDR3 is built from 15 residues. Germline CDR1 reads MNHEY; CDR2 reads SVGAGI. Germline trimming cut 1 base from V and 4 bases from J; bases unmatched to any gene: 6. The CDR3: CASSYLGRGTETQYF. The CDR3 DNA reads TGTGCCAGCAGTTACTTGGGCAGGGGGACAGAGACCCAGTACTTC.